The 4 T cell receptor beta chains below were found in one sample sequenced in a study of shared clonotypes between healthy human individuals. Only in-frame clones appear in the TCRdb table, and some are missing; sequencing was by immunoSEQ multiplex PCR. The table shows some 2.3 million clones, with approximately 93% occurring only once. The sequenced sample consisted of naive CD4+ T cells from PBMCs. Subset meaning: CD45RA+ positively selected. Receptors were obtained from a man between 18 and 29 years old in good health. Some clones in this sample may be carry-over from other donors' samples.

This clone has more than one count but fewer than ten. At the DNA level, this CDR3 is encoded by other sequences in the same sample as well. This rearrangement joins TRBV30 to TRBJ2-5; possibly TRBD2 for D (6 bases). V was shortened by 3 bases and J by 4 bases, with 9 bases between the two germline ends. This CDR3 contains 12 residues. Germline lookup yields CDR1 GTSNPN and CDR2 SVGIG (reference sequence). The CDR3 spells CAWSPGVETQYF. CDR3 nucleotides: TGTGCCTGGAGCCCGGGGGTAGAGACCCAGTACTTC.

The chain joins TRBV5-1 to TRBJ2-7; tentatively, D is TRBD1 or TRBD2 (5 bases each). V was pared by 0 bases and J by 4 bases, with 20 bases between. CDR1 and CDR2 from the germline V gene are SGHRS and YFSETQ. The CDR3 runs 17 residues. CDR3 region: CASSLAGRTGGDYEQYF. The CDR3 DNA reads as TGCGCCAGCAGCTTGGCAGGGAGAACAGGTGGTGATTACGAGCAGTACTTC. Together with reference TRBV5-1 and TRBJ2-7, the CDR3 gives the full variable domain: KAGVTQTPRYLIKTRGQQVTLSCSPISGHRSVSWYQQTPGQGLQFLFEYFSETQRNKGNFPGRFSGRQFSNSRSEMNVSTLELGDSALYLCASSLAGRTGGDYEQYFGPGTRLTVT.

V is TRBV7-3 and J is TRBJ1-1; 9 bases are shared with TRBD1. Germline assignment: CDR1 SGHTA and CDR2 FQGTGA. This CDR3 contains 15 residues. V shed 5 bases, J shed 10 bases, and the junction held 14 bases outside the gene matches. The CDR3 sequence: CASSLTPGQGLGAFF. The CDR3 DNA reads as TGTGCCAGCAGCCTCACCCCGGGACAGGGCCTTGGAGCTTTCTTT.

The chain couples TRBV7-3 to TRBJ2-3; TRBD2 matches 8 bases. CDR1 and CDR2 (germline): SGHTA, FQGTGA. The CDR3 totals 16 residues. V lost 1 base and J lost 0; bases outside the gene matches: 3. CDR3: CASSLSGGSSTDTQYF. CDR3 DNA sequence: TGTGCCAGCAGCTTAAGCGGGGGGTCTAGCACAGATACGCAGTATTTT.